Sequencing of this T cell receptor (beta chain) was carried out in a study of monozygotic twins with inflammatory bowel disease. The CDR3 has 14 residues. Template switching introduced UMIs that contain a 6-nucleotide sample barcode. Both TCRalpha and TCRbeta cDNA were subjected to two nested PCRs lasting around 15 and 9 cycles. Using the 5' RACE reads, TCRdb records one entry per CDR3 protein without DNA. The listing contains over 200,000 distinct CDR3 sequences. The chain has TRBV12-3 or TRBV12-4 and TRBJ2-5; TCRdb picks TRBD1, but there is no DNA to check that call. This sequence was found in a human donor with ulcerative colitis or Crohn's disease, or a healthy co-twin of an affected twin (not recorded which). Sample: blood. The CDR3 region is CASSLPPYQETQYF.